This T cell receptor (beta chain) was observed in a study of graft-versus-host responses after intestinal transplantation (dated by TCRdb to the early 2020s). General notes on the study: Recipients received multivisceral, liver-intestinal, or isolated intestinal transplants. A cohort of 24 intestinal transplant recipients, including one retransplant, was enrolled, and a few patients lacking pretransplant specimens were excluded. Bulk TCR-beta CDR3 sequencing was used to track graft-versus-host and host-versus-graft alloreactive T cell clones in the graft, circulation and bone marrow after intestinal transplantation. Instead of going to the commercial service, samples from a few later patients were sequenced in-house on an Illumina MiSeq and processed with MiXCR. A peak of at least 4% donor T cells among recipient peripheral blood mononuclear cells was the definition used for donor T cell macrochimerism. To identify alloreactive clones, pre-transplant mixed lymphocyte reaction products were sequenced and then compared with unstimulated pre-transplant donor and recipient T cells. Every recipient was given anti-thymocyte globulin induction, then maintenance tacrolimus and steroids for approximately 3 years. What the research found in general, with its limitations: GvH clones were found in recipient bone marrow, and some of the GvH clones appeared earlier in ileal mucosa or blood, which is consistent with an intestinal mucosal origin. Patients with donor T cell macrochimerism had high GvH to HvG T cell clonal ratios in their allografts. The conclusions were limited by the relatively low number and heterogeneity of the intestinal transplant patients. Early after transplant, declines in HvG clones were associated with peak levels of circulating GvH clones.

What the time point label conveys for this sample: cells obtained before transplantation from donor or recipient. CD3+CD4+ and CD3+CD8+ populations were FACS-sorted from unstimulated pre-transplant donor and recipient cells taken from spleen or lymph nodes. The library was made by the immunoSEQ multiplex PCR assay. For most patients, genomic DNA was isolated using the Qiagen DNeasy Blood and Tissue Kit and was shipped frozen to Adaptive Biotechnologies for TCR sequencing. High-throughput TCR-beta CDR3 sequencing of genomic DNA from most patients was performed by Adaptive Biotechnologies. In the source study's methods: Adaptive's ImmunoSEQ software supplied the TCR sequencing data for 18 patients, while MiXCR and VDJtools were used to process three other patients. CD4 versus CD8 sorting errors were corrected by removing sequences found in both subsets at a frequency ratio below 5:1. CDR3 nucleotide sequences shared between donor and recipient were removed because their origin could not be assigned. To count as alloreactive, a clone needed at least 2-fold expansion over unstimulated cells and a minimum CFSE-low frequency of 0.002% (template counts) or 0.001% (read counts). A clone was considered mappable if detected in the sequenced pre-transplant spleen, lymph node, or MLR CFSE-low populations of the donor or recipient. Cumulative frequency of alloreactive clones was calculated as a percentage of all sequences weighted by copy number. TCRdb re-hosts the immuneACCESS table, in-frame sequences only. Its copies lack some clones; in the studies checked, an unresolved V gene accounts for under half of them, and the cause for the rest is not known. V, J and clone size are taken as reported in that table, and D and trimming were inferred from the DNA itself. The sample contains over 90,000 clones, 90% to 95% of them found a single time. The top ten clonotypes cover more than 0.15% of the sample.

A note on this clone: Its antigen remains unidentified. Per-base quality was not reported, and no clone a single base away is much larger than it.

As encoded in the germline V gene, CDR1 is MGHRA while CDR2 is YSYEKL. The CDR3 measures 17 amino acids from cysteine to phenylalanine. Here the CDR3 DNA is all that survives: 51 bases in frame from base 1. Here V drops 3 bases and J drops 3 bases, and the junction holds 7 bases not matched to any gene. The input for sequencing was unstimulated CD4+ T cells sorted from spleen or lymph node cells, taken before transplant. This clonotype originated in a human donor who was the organ donor for an intestinal transplant. The chain employs TRBV4-1 and TRBJ2-3, with TRBD2 identical over 12 junction bases. The CDR3 here reads CASSHRQGLAGTDTQYF. The sequence in DNA is TGCGCCAGCAGCCACCGACAGGGACTAGCGGGTACAGATACGCAGTATTTT.